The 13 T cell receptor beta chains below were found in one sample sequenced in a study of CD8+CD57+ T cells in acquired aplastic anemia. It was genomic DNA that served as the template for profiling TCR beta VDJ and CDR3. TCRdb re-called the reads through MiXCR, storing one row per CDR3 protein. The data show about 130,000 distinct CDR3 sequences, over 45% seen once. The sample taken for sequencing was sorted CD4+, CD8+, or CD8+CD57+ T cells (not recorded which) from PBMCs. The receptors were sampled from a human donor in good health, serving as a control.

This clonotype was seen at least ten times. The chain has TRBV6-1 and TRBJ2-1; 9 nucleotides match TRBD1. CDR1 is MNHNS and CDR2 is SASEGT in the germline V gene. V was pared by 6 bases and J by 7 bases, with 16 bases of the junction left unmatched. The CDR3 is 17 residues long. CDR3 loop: CASREQTGTGIRNEQFF. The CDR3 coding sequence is TGTGCCAGCAGGGAACAAACCGGGACAGGGATCAGGAATGAGCAGTTCTTC.

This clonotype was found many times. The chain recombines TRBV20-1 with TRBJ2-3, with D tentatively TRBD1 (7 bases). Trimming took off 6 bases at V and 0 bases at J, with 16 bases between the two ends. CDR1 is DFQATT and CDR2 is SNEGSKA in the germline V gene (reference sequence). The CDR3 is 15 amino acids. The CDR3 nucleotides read TGCAGTGCCCGGGGGACAGCGAGTAGCACAGATACGCAGTATTTT. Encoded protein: CSARGTASSTDTQYF.

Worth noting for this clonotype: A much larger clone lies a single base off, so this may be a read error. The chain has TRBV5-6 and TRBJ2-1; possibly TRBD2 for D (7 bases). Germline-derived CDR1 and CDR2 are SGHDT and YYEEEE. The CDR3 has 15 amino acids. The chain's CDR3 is CASSSITGGYSEQFF. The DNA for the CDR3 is TGTGCCAGCAGCTCGATTACGGGGGGCTACAGTGAGCAGTTCTTC.

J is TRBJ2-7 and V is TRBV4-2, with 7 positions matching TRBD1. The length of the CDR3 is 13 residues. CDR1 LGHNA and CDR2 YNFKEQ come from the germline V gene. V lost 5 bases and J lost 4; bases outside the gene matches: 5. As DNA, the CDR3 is TGTGCCAGCAGCTCGACAGGGATTTACGAGCAGTACTTC. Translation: CASSSTGIYEQYF.

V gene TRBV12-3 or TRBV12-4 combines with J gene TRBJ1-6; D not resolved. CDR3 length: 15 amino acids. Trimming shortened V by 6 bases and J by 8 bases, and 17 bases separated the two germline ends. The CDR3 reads CASSVYPKTDSPLHF. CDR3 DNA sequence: TGTGCCAGCAGCGTATACCCGAAGACGGATTCACCCCTCCACTTT.

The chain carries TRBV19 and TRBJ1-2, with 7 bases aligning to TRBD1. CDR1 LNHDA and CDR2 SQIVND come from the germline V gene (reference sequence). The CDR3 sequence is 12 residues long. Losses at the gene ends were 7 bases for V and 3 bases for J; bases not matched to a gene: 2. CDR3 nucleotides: TGTGCCAGTACAGGGGGGGACTATGGCTACACCTTC. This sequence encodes CASTGGDYGYTF.

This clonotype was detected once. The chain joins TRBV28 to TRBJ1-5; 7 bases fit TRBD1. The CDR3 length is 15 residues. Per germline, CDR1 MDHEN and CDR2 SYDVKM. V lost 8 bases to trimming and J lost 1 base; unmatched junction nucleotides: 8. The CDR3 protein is CASRPGTASNQPQHF. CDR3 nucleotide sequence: TGTGCCAGCCGCCCCGGGACAGCCAGCAATCAGCCCCAGCATTTT.

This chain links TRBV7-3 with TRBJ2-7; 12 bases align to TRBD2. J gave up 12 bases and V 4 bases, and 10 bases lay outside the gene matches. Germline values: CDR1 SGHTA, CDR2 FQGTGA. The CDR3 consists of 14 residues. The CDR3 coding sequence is TGTGCCAGCAGCTACCAGACTAGCGGGGGCCGACTGTACTTC. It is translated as CASSYQTSGGRLYF.

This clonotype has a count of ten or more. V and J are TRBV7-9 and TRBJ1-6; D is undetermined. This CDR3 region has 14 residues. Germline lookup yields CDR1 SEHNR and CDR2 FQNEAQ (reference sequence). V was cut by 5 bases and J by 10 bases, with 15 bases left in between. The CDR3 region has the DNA TGTGCCAGCAGCCCTGACACCCCTGGCTCACCCCTCCACTTT. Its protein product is CASSPDTPGSPLHF.

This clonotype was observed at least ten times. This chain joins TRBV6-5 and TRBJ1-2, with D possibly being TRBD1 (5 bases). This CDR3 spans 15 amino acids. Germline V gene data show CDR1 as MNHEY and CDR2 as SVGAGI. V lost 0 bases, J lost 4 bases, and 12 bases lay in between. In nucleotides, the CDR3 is TGTGCCAGCAGTTACTCGGGAGGGGAAGGCTATGGCTACACCTTC. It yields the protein CASSYSGGEGYGYTF.

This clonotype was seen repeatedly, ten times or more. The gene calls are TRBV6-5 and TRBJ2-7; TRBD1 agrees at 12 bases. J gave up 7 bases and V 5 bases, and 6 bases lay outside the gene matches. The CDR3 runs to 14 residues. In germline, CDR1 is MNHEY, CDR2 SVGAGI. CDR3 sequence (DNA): TGTGCCAGCAGTCCCTGGGACAGGGGGCGGGAGCAGTACTTC. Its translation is CASSPWDRGREQYF.

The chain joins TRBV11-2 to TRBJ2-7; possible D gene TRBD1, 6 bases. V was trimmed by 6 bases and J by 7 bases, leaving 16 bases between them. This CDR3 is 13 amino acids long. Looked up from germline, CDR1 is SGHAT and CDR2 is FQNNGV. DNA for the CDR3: TGTGCCAGCAGTACGGACAGTTCGAGTGAGCAGTACGTC. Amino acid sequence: CASSTDSSSEQYV.

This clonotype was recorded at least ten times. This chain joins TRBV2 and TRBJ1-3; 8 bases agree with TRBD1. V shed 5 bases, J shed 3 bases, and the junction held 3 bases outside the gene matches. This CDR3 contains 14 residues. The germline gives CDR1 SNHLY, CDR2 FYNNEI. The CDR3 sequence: CASSSDRVGNTIYF. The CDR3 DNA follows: TGTGCCAGCAGTTCGGACAGGGTTGGAAACACCATATATTTT. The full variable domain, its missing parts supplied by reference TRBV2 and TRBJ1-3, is EPEVTQTPSHQVTQMGQEVILRCVPISNHLYFYWYRQILGQKVEFLVSFYNNEISEKSEIFDDQFSVERPDGSNFTLKIRSTKLEDSAMYFCASSSDRVGNTIYFGEGSWLTVV.